A selection of T cell receptor beta chains follows, all from one sample in a study of blood T cell repertoires in COVID-19. The table came from immunoSEQ multiplex PCR; TCRdb's copy has only in-frame clones and leaves some out. This sample has fewer than 300,000 clones, with 82% found just once. The sample consisted of peripheral blood. The receptors were gathered from a woman between 18 and 30 years old with acute or convalescent COVID-19. Each CDR3 is given with its conserved first and last residue. A D gene is named only where the DNA matches it firmly. Clone sizes are given selectively: once, few, many, or a class where the clone is expanded.

>TRBJ1-5|NA|TRBD1|TRBV5-6
TGTGCCAGCAGCTCCTGGTTGGGACAGGTAAATCAGCCCCAGCATTTT
CASSSWLGQVNQPQHF
>TRBJ1-1|NA|NA|TRBV9
TGTGCCAGCAGCATGACAGAAAGGACTGAAGCTTTCTTT
CASSMTERTEAFF
>TRBJ1-1|NA|TRBD1|TRBV2
TGTGCCAGCACGGGACAGGGTTGGACTGAAGCTTTCTTT
CASTGQGWTEAFF
>TRBJ1-6|NA|NA|TRBV7-2
TGTGCCAGCAGCTTAGACAGGGTAAATTCACCCCTCCACTTT
CASSLDRVNSPLHF
>TRBJ2-2|few|TRBD2|TRBV7-9
TGTGCCAGCAGCTTAGGGCTAGCGGGGAACACCGGGGAGCTGTTTTTT
CASSLGLAGNTGELFF
>TRBJ1-5|NA|NA|TRBV2
TGTGCCAGCAACGGAAGGAAGGGGCTCAATCAGCCCCAGCATTTT
CASNGRKGLNQPQHF
>TRBJ2-7|NA|TRBD2|TRBV27
TGTGCCAGCAGAATGACCGGGACTAGCGGTACCTACGAGCAGTACTTC
CASRMTGTSGTYEQYF
>TRBJ2-4|NA|NA|TRBV19
TGTGCCAGTAGTATAGCCGGGACAAACCTAGCCAAAAACATTCAGTACTTC
CASSIAGTNLAKNIQYF
>TRBJ2-1|NA|TRBD2|TRBV19
TGTGCCAGTATGTGGTATGGGACTAGCGGAGTCAATGAGCAGTTCTTC
CASMWYGTSGVNEQFF
>TRBJ2-2|NA|NA|TRBV30
TGTGCCTGGACCGAGACCGGGGAGCTGTTTTTT
CAWTETGELFF
>TRBJ1-2|NA|TRBD1|TRBV27
TGTGCCAGCAGTTCAGCACTTCAGGGGGCCAACTATGGCTACACCTTC
CASSSALQGANYGYTF
>TRBJ2-1|NA|NA|TRBV6-5
TGTGCCAGCAGTTACGGTCCAGGCTCCTACAATGAGCAGTTCTTC
CASSYGPGSYNEQFF
>TRBJ2-7|NA|TRBD1|TRBV6-5
TGTGCCAGCAGGTGGGACAGTACCTACGAGCAGTACTTC
CASRWDSTYEQYF
>TRBJ2-1|few|TRBD2|TRBV19
TGTGCCAGTAGTATAGATTGGACGGGAGGAGGTTCTAATGAGCAGTTCTTC
CASSIDWTGGGSNEQFF
>TRBJ2-7|NA|NA|TRBV13
TGTGCCAGCAGCCCTGGGATGGGGCACGAGCAGTACTTC
CASSPGMGHEQYF
>TRBJ2-3|once|NA|TRBV6-4
TGTGCCAGCAGTGACTCGGGGCAGCACACAGATACGCAGTATTTT
CASSDSGQHTDTQYF
>TRBJ2-1|NA|TRBD2|TRBV3-1/TRBV3-2
TGTGCCAGCAGCCAAGGTTTGACTAGCGGAGGCAATGAGCAGTTCTTC
CASSQGLTSGGNEQFF
>TRBJ1-3|few|TRBD1|TRBV18
TGTGCCAGCTCCCCGACAGGGGGCCCTGGAAACACCATATATTTT
CASSPTGGPGNTIYF
>TRBJ1-3|NA|NA|TRBV5-1
TGCGCCAGCAGATTCTCAGGGGTGAAGTCTGACACCATATATTTT
CASRFSGVKSDTIYF
>TRBJ2-7|NA|TRBD1|TRBV20-1
TGCAGCTCGGGACAGGGGTACGAGCAGTACTTC
CSSGQGYEQYF
>TRBJ2-3|few|NA|TRBV10-3
TGTGCCATCAGTACTCAGGGGGGAGATACGCAGTATTTT
CAISTQGGDTQYF
>TRBJ2-2|NA|TRBD1|TRBV14
TGTGCCAGCAGCCAAGATATGGTGACAGGGAGAACCGGGGAGCTGTTTTTT
CASSQDMVTGRTGELFF
>TRBJ2-3|NA|NA|TRBV9
TGTGCCAGCAGCGTACGAAGCGGGTTGAGCACAGATACGCAGTATTTT
CASSVRSGLSTDTQYF
>TRBJ1-5|NA|TRBD1|TRBV24-1
TGTGCCACCAGTGAACCACAGGGGCAGCCCCAGCATTTT
CATSEPQGQPQHF
>TRBJ1-2|NA|NA|TRBV21-1
TGTGCCACCGGACTAACGACCCGGACAGGGCACTATGGCTACACCTTC
CATGLTTRTGHYGYTF
>TRBJ2-5|NA|TRBD2|TRBV5-4
TGTGCCAGCAGCCCTCTGCGGGAGGGGGGCCAAGAGACCCAGTACTTC
CASSPLREGGQETQYF
>TRBJ2-5|NA|TRBD2|TRBV14
TGTGCCAGCAGCCCCGGCGGGAGTAGCCAAGAGACCCAGTACTTC
CASSPGGSSQETQYF
>TRBJ2-3|NA|NA|TRBV7-2
TGTGCCAGCAGCTTAGCACGTCGGGTCACGTTGGGAGATACGCAGTATTTT
CASSLARRVTLGDTQYF
>TRBJ1-5|once|TRBD1|TRBV5-6
TGTGCCAGCAGCGTGACAGGGATGCATCAGCCCCAGCATTTT
CASSVTGMHQPQHF
>TRBJ2-1|NA|NA|TRBV6-2/TRBV6-3
TGTGCCAGCAGTTACCACACCGGAGGTGAGCAGTTCTTC
CASSYHTGGEQFF
>TRBJ2-1|NA|TRBD1|TRBV7-2
TGTGCCAGCAGCTTAGATGTCGGACAGGGTTACAATGAGCAGTTCTTC
CASSLDVGQGYNEQFF
>TRBJ2-7|NA|NA|TRBV11-2
TGTGCCAGCAGCTTAGGCCCAACAAGCTACGAGCAGTACTTC
CASSLGPTSYEQYF
>TRBJ2-2|NA|NA|TRBV10-1
TGCGCCAGCAGTGCTCGAGGTTCGAACACCGGGGAGCTGTTTTTT
CASSARGSNTGELFF
>TRBJ1-5|NA|NA|TRBV7-2
TGTGCCAGCAGCTTAGGGCCTTATAGCAATCAGCCCCAGCATTTT
CASSLGPYSNQPQHF
>TRBJ2-1|NA|NA|TRBV5-1
TGCGCCAGCAGCCCGACAGACTACAATGAGCAGTTCTTC
CASSPTDYNEQFF
>TRBJ1-4|NA|NA|TRBV2
TGTGCCAGCAGCATGGACAGTGGGAATGAAAAACTGTTTTTT
CASSMDSGNEKLFF
>TRBJ2-5|NA|NA|TRBV29-1
TGCAGCGTCGCCTCGGGACAAGAGACCCAGTACTTC
CSVASGQETQYF
>TRBJ2-1|few|TRBD1|TRBV7-3
TGTGCCAGCAGCTTAATACCGACAGGGGGCAATGAGCAGTTCTTC
CASSLIPTGGNEQFF
>TRBJ2-7|NA|NA|TRBV19
TGTGCCAGTAACCCCCCCCGGAGAGGCTACCCCAGCTCCTACGAGCAGTACTTC
CASNPPRRGYPSSYEQYF
>TRBJ1-2|few|TRBD1|TRBV6-9
TGTGCCAGCAGTACCAACAGGGGTGGGGGCTACACCTTC
CASSTNRGGGYTF
>TRBJ2-4|NA|NA|TRBV28
TGTGCCAGCACCCCCCCCCTAGGAGACATTCAGTACTTC
CASTPPLGDIQYF
>TRBJ2-5|NA|NA|TRBV29-1
TGCAGCGTTGAAGGGCAGGTTGGGGAGACCCAGTACTTC
CSVEGQVGETQYF
>TRBJ1-2|once|NA|TRBV27
TGTGCCAGCAAGGGCAGGGCTAACTATGGCTACACCTTC
CASKGRANYGYTF
>TRBJ2-3|few|NA|TRBV6-5
TGTGCCAGCACCTCGGGGGAGTTCACAGATACGCAGTATTTT
CASTSGEFTDTQYF